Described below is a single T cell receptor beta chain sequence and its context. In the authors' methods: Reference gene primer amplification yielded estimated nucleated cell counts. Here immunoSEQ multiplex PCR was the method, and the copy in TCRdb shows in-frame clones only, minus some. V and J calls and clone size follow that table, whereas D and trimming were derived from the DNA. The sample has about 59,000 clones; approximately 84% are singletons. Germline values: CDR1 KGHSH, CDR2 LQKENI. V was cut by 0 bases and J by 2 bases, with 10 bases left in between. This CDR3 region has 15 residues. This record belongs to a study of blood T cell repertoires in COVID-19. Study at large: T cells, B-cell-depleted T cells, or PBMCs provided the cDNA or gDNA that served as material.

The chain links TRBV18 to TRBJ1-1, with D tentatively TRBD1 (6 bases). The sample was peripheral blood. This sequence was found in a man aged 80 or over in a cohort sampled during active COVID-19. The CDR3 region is CASSPPPGVNTEAFF. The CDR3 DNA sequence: TGTGCCAGCTCACCACCGCCAGGGGTTAACACTGAAGCTTTCTTT.